The present T cell receptor beta chain was sequenced within a study of beta chain features in type 1 diabetes. Study information: All samples together contributed some 100,000,000 sorted cells for examination. General study findings and limits: Here, the possible influence of HLA type (on TCRB rearrangement) remained unresolved.

Expressed TCRB transcripts were sequenced because the isolated RNA had all been reverse transcribed beforehand. The data were produced by immunoSEQ multiplex PCR, yet TCRdb's version contains in-frame clones alone and is incomplete. The sample holds 360,000 or so clones, around 20% seen once. Looked up from germline, CDR1 is SGHRS and CDR2 is YFSETQ. This CDR3 is built from 14 residues. The J segment lost 6 bases and the V segment lost 4 bases, leaving 6 bases of the junction unmatched. It was one heparinised blood draw, averaging about 120 mL, that each donor gave. Purity exceeded 98% in all sorted populations. In the case of this clone: Its antigen is unidentified.

The rearrangement links TRBV5-1 to TRBJ1-4; 7 bases align to TRBD1. The sequence was obtained from a woman younger than 35 in good health. Sequences were obtained from naive CD4+ T cells from blood. CDR3 loop: CASSHGTGDEKLFF. CDR3 DNA sequence: TGCGCCAGCAGCCATGGAACAGGGGATGAAAAACTGTTTTTT.